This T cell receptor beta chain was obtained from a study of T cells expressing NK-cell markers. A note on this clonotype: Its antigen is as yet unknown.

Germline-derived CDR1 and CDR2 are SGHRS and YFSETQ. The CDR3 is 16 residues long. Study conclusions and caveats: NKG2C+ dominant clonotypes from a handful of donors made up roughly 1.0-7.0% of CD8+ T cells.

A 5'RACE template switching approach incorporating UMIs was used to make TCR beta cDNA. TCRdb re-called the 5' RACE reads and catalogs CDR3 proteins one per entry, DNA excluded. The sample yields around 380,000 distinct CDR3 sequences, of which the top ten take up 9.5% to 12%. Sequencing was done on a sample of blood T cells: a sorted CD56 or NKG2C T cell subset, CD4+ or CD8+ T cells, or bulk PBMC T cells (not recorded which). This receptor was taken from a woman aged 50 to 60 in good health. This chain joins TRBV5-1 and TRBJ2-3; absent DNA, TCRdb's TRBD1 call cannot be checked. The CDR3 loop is CASSATQGATADTQYF.